This T cell receptor (beta chain) was found in a study of spatial heterogeneity in lung cancer. This CDR3 comprises 15 residues. The ends lost 1 base at V and 3 bases at J; junction bases unmatched: 3. Per the germline V gene, CDR1 is SGHTA and CDR2 is FQGNSA. Each TCR cDNA molecule bore a unique molecular identifier. A single record per CDR3 protein comes from TCRdb applying MiXCR to the 5' RACE reads. The sample carries 40,000 to 45,000 distinct CDR3 sequences, around 7% recorded once. Study observations and caveats: Blood contained ubiquitous expanded tumor TCRs more at resection than at follow-up.

Time point described: sample taken at primary tumor resection. Unsorted whole RNA samples from tumor, nontumor lung or frozen PBMC were sequenced. There are many counts of this clonotype. Its antigen is still unknown. This sample comprised PBMCs, obtained at surgery. The chain is built from TRBV7-2 and TRBJ1-3; 7 positions agree with TRBD1. This sequence originates from a female donor with early-stage non-small cell lung cancer. As DNA, the CDR3 is TGTGCCAGCAGCTTAGAAGCAGGGGGTGGAAACACCATATATTTT. This sequence encodes CASSLEAGGGNTIYF.